This record concerns one TCR beta chain sequence. The target antigen is unknown. This record comes from a study of cytomegalovirus exposure and HLA in healthy donors. Regarding the study as a whole: The study designated about 180 TCR beta chains cytomegalovirus-associated.

The CDR3 is 16 residues long. CDR1 is SGHRS, CDR2 YFSETQ, per germline. V shed 1 base and J 8 bases; nucleotides not matched to a gene: 12. The study drew the donors from its approximately 110-subject validation cohort, separate from the approximately 700-subject first cohort. Repertoires were generated with immunoSEQ multiplex PCR, while TCRdb's copy carries only in-frame clones and drops some. The sample shows some 170,000 clones, 70% to 90% of them seen only once. The material sequenced was PBMCs. This chain connects TRBV5-1 to TRBJ1-2; 9 bases match TRBD1. The sequence came from a man aged 25 to 45 in good health and CMV-seropositive. CDR3: CASSLYGTGTIGGYTF. DNA for the CDR3: TGCGCCAGCAGCTTGTATGGGACAGGGACAATCGGAGGCTACACCTTC.